This T cell receptor (beta chain) is drawn from a study of T cell responses to AZD1222 COVID-19 vaccine. This CDR3 has 12 amino acids. Trimming took 3 bases from V and 7 from J, leaving 7 bases between them. Germline V lookup: CDR1 LNHDA, CDR2 SQIVND (reference sequence). Libraries were prepared by immunoSEQ multiplex PCR; TCRdb keeps only in-frame clonotypes and omits some of them. The sample has over 110,000 clones, approximately 90% seen once. The sample in question was peripheral blood, obtained 28 days after the second AZD1222 dose. The receptor comes from an adult who received the AZD1222 COVID-19 vaccine. The chain is built from TRBV19 and TRBJ1-5; D is unclear. For the CDR3, the DNA is TGTGCCAGTAGTATGGACCAGCAGCCCCAGCATTTT. As protein: CASSMDQQPQHF.